This T cell receptor (beta chain) was sequenced for a study of beta chain features in type 1 diabetes. Overall study results and limits: A moderate, significant TCRB CDR3 shortening appeared in type 1 diabetes across four CD4+ subsets.

The entirety of the isolated RNA underwent reverse transcription, so expressed TCRB transcripts were sequenced. The protocol was immunoSEQ multiplex PCR, while the TCRdb copy is restricted to in-frame clones and leaves out a portion. The sample has under 25,000 clones; less than 75% are singletons. The CDR3 has 14 amino acids. CDR1 and CDR2 from the germline V gene are SQVTM and ANQGSEA. V shed 5 bases, J shed 0 bases, and the junction held 4 bases outside the gene matches. About this clone itself: Its target is unknown.

V gene TRBV29-1 combines with J gene TRBJ2-3; 8 bases match TRBD1. What was sequenced was stem cell memory CD4+ T cells from blood. The sequence was collected from a man in his late teens or twenties with type 1 diabetes. The CDR3 reads CSVYGQGSTDTQYF. CDR3 DNA: TGCAGCGTTTACGGACAGGGAAGCACAGATACGCAGTATTTT.